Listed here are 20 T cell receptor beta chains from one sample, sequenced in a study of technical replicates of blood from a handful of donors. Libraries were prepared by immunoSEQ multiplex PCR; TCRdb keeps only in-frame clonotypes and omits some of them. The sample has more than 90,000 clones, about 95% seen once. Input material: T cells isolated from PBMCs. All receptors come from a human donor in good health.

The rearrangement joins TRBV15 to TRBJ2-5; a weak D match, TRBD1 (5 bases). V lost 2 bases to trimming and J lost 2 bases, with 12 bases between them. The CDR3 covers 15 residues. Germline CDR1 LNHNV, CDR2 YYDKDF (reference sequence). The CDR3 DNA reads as TGTGCCACCAGCAGACGTAAAGACAGTCAAGAGACCCAGTACTTC. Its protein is CATSRRKDSQETQYF.

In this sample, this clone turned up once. The chain's CDR3 is CASSPSDRINEQFF. The CDR3 nucleotides read TGCGCCAGCAGTCCTTCGGACAGGATCAATGAGCAGTTCTTC. The V call is TRBV10-1, the J call TRBJ2-1; 7 positions agree with TRBD1. The CDR3 has 14 amino acids. With V trimmed by 5 bases and J by 6 bases, 7 bases remained unmatched. Germline values: CDR1 WNHNN, CDR2 SYGVQD (reference sequence).

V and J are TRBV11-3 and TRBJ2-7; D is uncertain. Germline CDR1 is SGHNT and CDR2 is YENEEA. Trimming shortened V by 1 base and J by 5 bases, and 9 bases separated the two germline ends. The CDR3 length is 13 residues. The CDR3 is CASSLGRNNEQYF. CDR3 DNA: TGTGCCAGCAGCTTAGGCAGGAATAACGAGCAGTACTTC.

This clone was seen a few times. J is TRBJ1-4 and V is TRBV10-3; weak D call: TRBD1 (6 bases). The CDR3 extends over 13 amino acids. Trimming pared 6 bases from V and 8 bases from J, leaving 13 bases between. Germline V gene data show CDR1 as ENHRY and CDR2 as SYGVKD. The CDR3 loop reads CAIRMTGGEKLFF. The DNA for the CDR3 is TGTGCCATCAGAATGACAGGCGGGGAAAAACTGTTTTTT.

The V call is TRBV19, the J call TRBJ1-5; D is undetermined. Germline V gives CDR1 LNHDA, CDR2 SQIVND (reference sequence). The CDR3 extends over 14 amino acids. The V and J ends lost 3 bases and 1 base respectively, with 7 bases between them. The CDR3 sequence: CASSISGSNQPQHF. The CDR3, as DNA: TGTGCCAGTAGTATTTCGGGGAGCAATCAGCCCCAGCATTTT. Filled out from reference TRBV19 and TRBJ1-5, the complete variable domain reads DGGITQSPKYLFRKEGQNVTLSCEQNLNHDAMYWYRQDPGQGLRLIYYSQIVNDFQKGDIAEGYSVSREKKESFPLTVTSAQKNPTAFYLCASSISGSNQPQHFGDGTRLSIL.

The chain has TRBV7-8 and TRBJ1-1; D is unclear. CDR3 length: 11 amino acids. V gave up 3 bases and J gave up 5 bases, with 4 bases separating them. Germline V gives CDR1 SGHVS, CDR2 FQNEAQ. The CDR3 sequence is CASSFRTEAFF. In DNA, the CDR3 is TGTGCCAGCAGCTTCCGGACTGAAGCTTTCTTT.

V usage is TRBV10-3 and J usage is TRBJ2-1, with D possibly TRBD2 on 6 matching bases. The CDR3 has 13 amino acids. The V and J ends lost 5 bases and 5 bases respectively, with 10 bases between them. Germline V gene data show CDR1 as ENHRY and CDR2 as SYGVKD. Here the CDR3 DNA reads TGTGCCATCAGTAGGGTAGCGGACAATGAGCAGTTCTTC. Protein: CAISRVADNEQFF.

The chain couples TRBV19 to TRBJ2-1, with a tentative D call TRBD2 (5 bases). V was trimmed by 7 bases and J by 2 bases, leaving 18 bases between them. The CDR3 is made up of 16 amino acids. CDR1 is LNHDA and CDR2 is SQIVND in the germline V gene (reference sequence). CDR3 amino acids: CASNPSGSLPYNEQFF. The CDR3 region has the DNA TGTGCCAGTAATCCTTCGGGGTCCCTCCCCTACAATGAGCAGTTCTTC.

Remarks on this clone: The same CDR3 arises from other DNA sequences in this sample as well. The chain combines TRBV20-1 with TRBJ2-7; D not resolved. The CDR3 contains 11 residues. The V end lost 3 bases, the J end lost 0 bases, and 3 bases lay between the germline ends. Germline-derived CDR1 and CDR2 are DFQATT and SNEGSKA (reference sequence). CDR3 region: CSASGSYEQYF. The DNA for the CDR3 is TGCAGTGCTAGCGGCTCCTACGAGCAGTACTTC.

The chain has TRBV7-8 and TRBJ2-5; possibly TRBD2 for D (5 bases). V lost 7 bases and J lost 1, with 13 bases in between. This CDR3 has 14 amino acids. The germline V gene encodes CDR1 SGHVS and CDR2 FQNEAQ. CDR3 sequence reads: CASTRVGVQETQYF. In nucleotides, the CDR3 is TGTGCCAGCACCCGGGTCGGGGTCCAAGAGACCCAGTACTTC. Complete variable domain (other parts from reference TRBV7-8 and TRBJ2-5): GAGVSQSPRYKVAKRGQDVALRCDPISGHVSLFWYQQALGQGPEFLTYFQNEAQLDKSGLPSDRFFAERPEGSVSTLKIQRTQQEDSAVYLCASTRVGVQETQYFGPGTRLLVL.

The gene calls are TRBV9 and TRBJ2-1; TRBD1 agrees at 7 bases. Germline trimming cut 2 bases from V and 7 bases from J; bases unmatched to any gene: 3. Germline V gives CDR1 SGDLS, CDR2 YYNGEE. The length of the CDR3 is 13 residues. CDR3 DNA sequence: TGTGCCAGCAGCGTGGGACAGCTTAATGAGCAGTTCTTC. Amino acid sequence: CASSVGQLNEQFF.

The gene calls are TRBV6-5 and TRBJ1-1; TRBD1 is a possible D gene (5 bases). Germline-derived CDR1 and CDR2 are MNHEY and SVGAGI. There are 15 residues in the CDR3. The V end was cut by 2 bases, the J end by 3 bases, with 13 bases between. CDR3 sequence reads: CASSYTGHWDTEAFF. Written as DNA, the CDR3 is TGTGCCAGCAGTTACACAGGACATTGGGACACTGAAGCTTTCTTT.

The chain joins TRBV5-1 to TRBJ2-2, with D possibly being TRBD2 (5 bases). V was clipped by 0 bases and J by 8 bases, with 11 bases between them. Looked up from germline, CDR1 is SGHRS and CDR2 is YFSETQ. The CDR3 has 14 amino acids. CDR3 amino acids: CASSLAFEGGELFF. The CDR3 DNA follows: TGCGCCAGCAGCTTGGCCTTCGAGGGAGGGGAGCTGTTTTTT.

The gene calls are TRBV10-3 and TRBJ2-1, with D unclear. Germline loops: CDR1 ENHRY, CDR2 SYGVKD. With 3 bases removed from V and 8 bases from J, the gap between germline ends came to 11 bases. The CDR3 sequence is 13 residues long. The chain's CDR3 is CAISESHSDEQFF. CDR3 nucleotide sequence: TGTGCCATCAGTGAATCTCACTCGGATGAGCAGTTCTTC.

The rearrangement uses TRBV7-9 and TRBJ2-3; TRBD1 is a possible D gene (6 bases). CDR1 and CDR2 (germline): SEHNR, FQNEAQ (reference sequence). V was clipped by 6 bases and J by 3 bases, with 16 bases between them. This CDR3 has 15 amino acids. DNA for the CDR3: TGTGCCAGCAGTCAACAGGGAACCGGGACAGATACGCAGTATTTT. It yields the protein CASSQQGTGTDTQYF.

The CDR3 is CASNTRGGTQYF. The CDR3 DNA sequence: TGTGCCAGCAACACGAGGGGGGGTACGCAGTATTTT. The rearrangement links TRBV27 to TRBJ2-3; possible D gene TRBD2, 7 bases. The V gene lost 7 bases and the J gene lost 8 bases, with 13 bases spanning the gap. Germline V gene data show CDR1 as MNHEY and CDR2 as SMNVEV (reference sequence). The CDR3 extends over 12 amino acids.

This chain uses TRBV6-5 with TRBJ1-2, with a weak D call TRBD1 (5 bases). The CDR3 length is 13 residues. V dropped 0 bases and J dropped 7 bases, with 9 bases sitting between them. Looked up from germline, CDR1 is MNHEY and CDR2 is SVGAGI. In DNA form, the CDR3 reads TGTGCCAGCAGTTACTCTCGGGGGACTGGCTACACCTTC. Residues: CASSYSRGTGYTF.

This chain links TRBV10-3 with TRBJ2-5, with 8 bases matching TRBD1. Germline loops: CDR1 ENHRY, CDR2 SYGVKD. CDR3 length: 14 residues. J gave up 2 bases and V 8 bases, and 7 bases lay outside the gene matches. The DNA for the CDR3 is TGTGCCATCGCTAGGGACAGGTCACAAGAGACCCAGTACTTC. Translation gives CAIARDRSQETQYF.

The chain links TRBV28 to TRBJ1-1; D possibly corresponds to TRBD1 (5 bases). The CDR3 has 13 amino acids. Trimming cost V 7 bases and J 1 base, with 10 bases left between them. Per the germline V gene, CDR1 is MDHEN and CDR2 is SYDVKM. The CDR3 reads CASTLGQNTEAFF. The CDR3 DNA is TGTGCCAGCACCCTCGGACAGAACACTGAAGCTTTCTTT.

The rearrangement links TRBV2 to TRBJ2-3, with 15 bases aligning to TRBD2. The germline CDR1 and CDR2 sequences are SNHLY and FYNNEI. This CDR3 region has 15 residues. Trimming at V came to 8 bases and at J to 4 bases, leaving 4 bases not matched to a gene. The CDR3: CASEGLAGGADTQYF. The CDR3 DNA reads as TGTGCCAGCGAGGGACTAGCGGGAGGAGCAGATACGCAGTATTTT.